This entry describes one T cell receptor (beta chain). Reverse transcription of 0.5 to 1 ug RNA used random hexamers. TCRdb re-called the immunoSEQ multiplex PCR reads with MiXCR, one entry per CDR3 protein. The sample comprises under 150,000 distinct CDR3 sequences, over 75% of which are singletons, and around 0.51% rests with the top ten. This record comes from a study of CD8 T cells in Susac syndrome. The junction had 21 bases not matched to a gene; V was cut back by 8 bases and J by 0 bases. Germline CDR1 MNHEY, CDR2 SMNVEV (reference sequence). The CDR3 contains 20 residues. The sample comprised CD8+ T cells from PBMCs. The V and J genes are TRBV27 and TRBJ2-1, with 8 bases that match TRBD2. This clonotype originated in a human donor with multiple sclerosis. The CDR3 region has the DNA TGTGCCAGCGGGGGAGGGGGTAGCGGGATGTCCCTGGGCTCCTACAATGAGCAGTTCTTC. This sequence encodes CASGGGGSGMSLGSYNEQFF.